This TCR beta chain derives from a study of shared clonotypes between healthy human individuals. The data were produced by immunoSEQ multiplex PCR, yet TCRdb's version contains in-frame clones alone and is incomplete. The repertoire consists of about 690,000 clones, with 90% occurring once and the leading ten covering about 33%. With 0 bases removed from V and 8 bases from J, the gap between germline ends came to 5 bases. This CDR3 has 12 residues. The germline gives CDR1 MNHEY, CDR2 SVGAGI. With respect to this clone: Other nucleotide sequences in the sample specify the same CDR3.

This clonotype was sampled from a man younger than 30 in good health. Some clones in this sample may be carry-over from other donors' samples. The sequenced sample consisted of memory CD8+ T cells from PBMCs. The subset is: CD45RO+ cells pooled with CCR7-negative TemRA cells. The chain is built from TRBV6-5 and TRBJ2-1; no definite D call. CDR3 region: CASSYSRDEQFF. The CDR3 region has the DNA TGTGCCAGCAGTTACTCTCGGGATGAGCAGTTCTTC.